What follows is one T cell receptor (beta chain) and its context. There are 15 residues in the CDR3. After removal of 0 bases from V and 5 bases from J, the junction contained 5 bases not matched to a gene. Germline V gene data show CDR1 as SGHNT and CDR2 as YYREEE (reference sequence). Under the authors' procedure: Reference gene primer amplification gave estimated nucleated cell counts. Libraries were prepared by immunoSEQ multiplex PCR; TCRdb keeps only in-frame clonotypes and omits some of them. V and J calls and clone size are as listed in that table; D and trimming were resolved from the DNA. The repertoire includes 39,000 or so clones, roughly 92% of them detected once, and around 2% sits in the top ten. These data come from a study of blood T cell repertoires in COVID-19. Study-wide context: Samples of COVID-19 (acute and convalescent) were obtained from the United States, Italy and Spain. Sources were T cells, B-cell-depleted T cells, or PBMCs; the material itself was cDNA or gDNA.

The specimen was peripheral blood. This TCR derives from a man aged 45-65 years with active COVID-19. The gene calls are TRBV5-4 and TRBJ2-1; 7 positions match TRBD2. Written as DNA, the CDR3 is TGTGCCAGCAGCTTGGGAGGGGACTACCACAATGAGCAGTTCTTC. Its translation is CASSLGGDYHNEQFF.